The text below deals with one TCR beta chain. The antigen is undetermined. The entry originates in a study of T cell repertoires in cytomegalovirus infection. The CDR3 length is 15 residues. Trimming removed 4 bases from V and 0 bases from J, with 13 bases in between. Germline assignment: CDR1 LGHDT and CDR2 YNNKEL (reference sequence). TCRdb itself ran the reads through MiXCR, one entry per CDR3 protein. The data contain hundreds of thousands of distinct CDR3 sequences, around 32% of them seen just once; the ten biggest clones take up over 15%. The sequences come from cultured PBMCs, collected from culture after CMV antigen stimulation. The chain carries TRBV3-1 and TRBJ2-7; D is undetermined. The TCR originated in a human donor in good health (CMV status not recorded). Some clones in this sample may be carry-over from other donors' samples. DNA of the CDR3: TGTGCCAGCAGCCCTTCGACACAAAGCTCCTACGAGCAGTACTTC. This translates into CASSPSTQSSYEQYF.